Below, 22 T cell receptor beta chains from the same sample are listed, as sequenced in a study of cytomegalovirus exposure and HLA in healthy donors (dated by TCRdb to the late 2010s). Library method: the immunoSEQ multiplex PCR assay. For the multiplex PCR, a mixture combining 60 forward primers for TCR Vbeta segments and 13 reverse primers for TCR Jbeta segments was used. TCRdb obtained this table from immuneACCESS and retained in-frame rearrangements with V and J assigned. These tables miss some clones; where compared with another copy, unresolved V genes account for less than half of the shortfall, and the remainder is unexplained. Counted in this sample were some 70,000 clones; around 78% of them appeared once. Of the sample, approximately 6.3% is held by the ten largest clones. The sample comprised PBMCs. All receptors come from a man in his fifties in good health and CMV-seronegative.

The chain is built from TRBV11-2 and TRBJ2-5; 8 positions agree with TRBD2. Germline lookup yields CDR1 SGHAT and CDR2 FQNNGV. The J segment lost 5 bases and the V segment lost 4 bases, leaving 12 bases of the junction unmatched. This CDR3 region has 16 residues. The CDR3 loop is CASSSYNSGAGETQYF. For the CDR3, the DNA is TGTGCCAGCAGCTCGTACAATAGCGGGGCTGGTGAGACCCAGTACTTC.

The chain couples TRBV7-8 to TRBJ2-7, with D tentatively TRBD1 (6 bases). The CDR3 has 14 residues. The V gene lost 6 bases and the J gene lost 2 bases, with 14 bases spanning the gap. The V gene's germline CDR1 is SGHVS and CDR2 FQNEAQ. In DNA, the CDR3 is TGTGCCAGCAGAAAAGAAACAGGGCCCTACGAGCAGTACTTC. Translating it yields CASRKETGPYEQYF.

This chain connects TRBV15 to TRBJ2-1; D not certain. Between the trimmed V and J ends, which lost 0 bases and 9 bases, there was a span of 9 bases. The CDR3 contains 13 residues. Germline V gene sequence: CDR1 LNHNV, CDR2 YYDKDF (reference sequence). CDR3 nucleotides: TGTGCCACCAGCAGAGATCTAAGCCTTGAGCAGTTCTTC. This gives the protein CATSRDLSLEQFF.

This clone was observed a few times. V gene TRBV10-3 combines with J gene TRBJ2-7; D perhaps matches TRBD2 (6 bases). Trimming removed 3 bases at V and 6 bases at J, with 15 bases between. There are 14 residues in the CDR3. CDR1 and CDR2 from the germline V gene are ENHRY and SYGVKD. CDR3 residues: CAISELGMGGEQYF. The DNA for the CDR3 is TGTGCCATCAGTGAACTAGGGATGGGGGGCGAGCAGTACTTC.

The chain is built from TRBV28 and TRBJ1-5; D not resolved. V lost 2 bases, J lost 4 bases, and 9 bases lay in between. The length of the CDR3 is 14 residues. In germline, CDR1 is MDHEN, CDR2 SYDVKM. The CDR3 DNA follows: TGTGCCAGCAGTTTAATCACGCGGAATCAGCCCCAGCATTTT. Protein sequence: CASSLITRNQPQHF.

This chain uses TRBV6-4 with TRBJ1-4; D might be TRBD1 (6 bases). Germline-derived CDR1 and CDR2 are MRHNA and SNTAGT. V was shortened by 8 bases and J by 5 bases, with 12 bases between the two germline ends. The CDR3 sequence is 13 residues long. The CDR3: CASPKDRNEKLFF. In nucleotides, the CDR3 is TGTGCCAGCCCGAAGGACAGAAATGAAAAACTGTTTTTT.

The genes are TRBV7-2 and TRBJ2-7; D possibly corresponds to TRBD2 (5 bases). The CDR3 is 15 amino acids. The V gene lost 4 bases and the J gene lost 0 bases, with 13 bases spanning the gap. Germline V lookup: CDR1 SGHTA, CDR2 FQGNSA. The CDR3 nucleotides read TGTGCCAGCAGCTCCAGGACTGCGAGCTCCTACGAGCAGTACTTC. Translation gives CASSSRTASSYEQYF.

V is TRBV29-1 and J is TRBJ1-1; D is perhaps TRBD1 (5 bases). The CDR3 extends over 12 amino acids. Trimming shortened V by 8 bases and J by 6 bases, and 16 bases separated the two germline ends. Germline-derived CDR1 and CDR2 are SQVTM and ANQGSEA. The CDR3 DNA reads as TGCAGCCTCGTTTACAGGCCCCCTGAAGCTTTCTTT. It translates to CSLVYRPPEAFF.

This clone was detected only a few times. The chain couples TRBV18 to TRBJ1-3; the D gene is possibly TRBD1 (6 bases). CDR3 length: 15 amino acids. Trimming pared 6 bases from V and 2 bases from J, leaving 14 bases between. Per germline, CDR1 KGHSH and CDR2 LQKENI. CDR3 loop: CASSLTGLAGNTIYF. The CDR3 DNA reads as TGTGCCAGCTCGCTAACAGGGTTGGCTGGAAACACCATATATTTT.

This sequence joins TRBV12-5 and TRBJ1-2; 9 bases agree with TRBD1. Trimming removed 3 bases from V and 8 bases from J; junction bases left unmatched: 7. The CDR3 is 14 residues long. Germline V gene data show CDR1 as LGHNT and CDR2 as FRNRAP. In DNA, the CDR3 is TGTGCTAGTGGTTTAGGACAGGGGTTCATCGGCTACACCTTC. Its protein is CASGLGQGFIGYTF.

CDR3 DNA sequence: TGTGCCAGCAGCCAACCTGCAGTTGCAGGGGCGAGTTATGGCTACACCTTC. As protein: CASSQPAVAGASYGYTF. The chain combines TRBV14 with TRBJ1-2; maybe TRBD1 (6 bases). V lost 2 bases, J lost 5 bases, and 21 bases lay in between. This CDR3 spans 17 amino acids. Per the germline V gene, CDR1 is SGHDN and CDR2 is FVKESK.

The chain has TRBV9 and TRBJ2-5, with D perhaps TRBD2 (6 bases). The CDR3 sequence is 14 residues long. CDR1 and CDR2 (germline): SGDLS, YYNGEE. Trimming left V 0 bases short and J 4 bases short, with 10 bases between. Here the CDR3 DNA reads TGTGCCAGCAGCGTAGGACCCGGGGGAGAGACCCAGTACTTC. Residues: CASSVGPGGETQYF.

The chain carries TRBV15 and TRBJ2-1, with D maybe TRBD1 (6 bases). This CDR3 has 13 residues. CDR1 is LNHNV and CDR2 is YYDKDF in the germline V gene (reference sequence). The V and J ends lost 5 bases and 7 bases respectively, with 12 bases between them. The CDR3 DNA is TGTGCCACCAGCGAGGGGGACCGGAATGAGCAGTTCTTC. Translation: CATSEGDRNEQFF.

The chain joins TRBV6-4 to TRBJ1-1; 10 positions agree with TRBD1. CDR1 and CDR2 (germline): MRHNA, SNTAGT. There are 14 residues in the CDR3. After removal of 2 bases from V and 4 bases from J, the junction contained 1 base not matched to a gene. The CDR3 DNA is TGTGCCAGCAGTGACCGGACAGGGGGCACTGAAGCTTTCTTT. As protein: CASSDRTGGTEAFF.

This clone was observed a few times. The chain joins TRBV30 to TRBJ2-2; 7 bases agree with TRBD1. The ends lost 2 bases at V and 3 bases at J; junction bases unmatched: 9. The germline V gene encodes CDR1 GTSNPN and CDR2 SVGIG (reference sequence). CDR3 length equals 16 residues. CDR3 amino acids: CAWSLGGASYTGELFF. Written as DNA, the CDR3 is TGTGCCTGGAGTTTAGGGGGCGCTAGCTACACCGGGGAGCTGTTTTTT.

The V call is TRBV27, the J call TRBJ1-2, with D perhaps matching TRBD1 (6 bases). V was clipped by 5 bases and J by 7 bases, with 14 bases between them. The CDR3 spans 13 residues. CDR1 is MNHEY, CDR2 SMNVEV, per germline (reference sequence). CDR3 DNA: TGTGCCAGCAGTCCGAACAGGGACCTTGGCTACACCTTC. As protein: CASSPNRDLGYTF.

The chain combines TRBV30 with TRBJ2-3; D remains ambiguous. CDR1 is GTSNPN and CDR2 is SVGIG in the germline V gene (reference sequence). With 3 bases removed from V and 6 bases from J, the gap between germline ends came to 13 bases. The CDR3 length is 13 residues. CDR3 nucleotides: TGTGCCTGGAGCGCATCATACGGGGATACGCAGTATTTT. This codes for CAWSASYGDTQYF.

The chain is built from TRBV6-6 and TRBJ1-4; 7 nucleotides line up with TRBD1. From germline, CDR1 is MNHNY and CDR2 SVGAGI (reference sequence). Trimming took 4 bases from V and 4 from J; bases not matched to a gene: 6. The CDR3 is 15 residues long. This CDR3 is CASSSTGNHNEKLFF. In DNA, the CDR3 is TGTGCCAGCAGTTCGACAGGGAACCATAATGAAAAACTGTTTTTT.

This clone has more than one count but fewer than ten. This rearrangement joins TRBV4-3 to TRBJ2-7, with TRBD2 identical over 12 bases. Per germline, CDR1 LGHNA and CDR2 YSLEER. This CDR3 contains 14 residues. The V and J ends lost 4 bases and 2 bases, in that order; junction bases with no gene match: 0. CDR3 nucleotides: TGCGCCAGCAGCCCTAGCGGGAGGGCCTACGAGCAGTACTTC. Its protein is CASSPSGRAYEQYF.

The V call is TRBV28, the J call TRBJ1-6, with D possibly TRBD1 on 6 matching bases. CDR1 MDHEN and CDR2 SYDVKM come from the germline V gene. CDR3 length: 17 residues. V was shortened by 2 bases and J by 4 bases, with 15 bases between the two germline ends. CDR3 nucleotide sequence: TGTGCCAGCAGTTTACAACCAGGGGTATTGTATAATTCACCCCTCCACTTT. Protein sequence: CASSLQPGVLYNSPLHF.

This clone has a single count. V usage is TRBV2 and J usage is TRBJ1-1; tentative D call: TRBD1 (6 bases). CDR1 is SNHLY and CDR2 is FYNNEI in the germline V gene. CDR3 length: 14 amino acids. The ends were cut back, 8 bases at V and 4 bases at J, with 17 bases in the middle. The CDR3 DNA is TGTGCCAGCGGCAGGGGCTCTGCGGGCACTGAAGCTTTCTTT. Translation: CASGRGSAGTEAFF.

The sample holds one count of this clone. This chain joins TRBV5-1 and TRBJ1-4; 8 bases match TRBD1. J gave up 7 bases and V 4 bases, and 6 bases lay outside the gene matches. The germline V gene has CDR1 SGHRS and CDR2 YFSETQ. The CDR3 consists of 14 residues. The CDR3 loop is CASSETGESEKLFF. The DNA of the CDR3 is TGCGCCAGCAGCGAGACAGGGGAAAGTGAAAAACTGTTTTTT.